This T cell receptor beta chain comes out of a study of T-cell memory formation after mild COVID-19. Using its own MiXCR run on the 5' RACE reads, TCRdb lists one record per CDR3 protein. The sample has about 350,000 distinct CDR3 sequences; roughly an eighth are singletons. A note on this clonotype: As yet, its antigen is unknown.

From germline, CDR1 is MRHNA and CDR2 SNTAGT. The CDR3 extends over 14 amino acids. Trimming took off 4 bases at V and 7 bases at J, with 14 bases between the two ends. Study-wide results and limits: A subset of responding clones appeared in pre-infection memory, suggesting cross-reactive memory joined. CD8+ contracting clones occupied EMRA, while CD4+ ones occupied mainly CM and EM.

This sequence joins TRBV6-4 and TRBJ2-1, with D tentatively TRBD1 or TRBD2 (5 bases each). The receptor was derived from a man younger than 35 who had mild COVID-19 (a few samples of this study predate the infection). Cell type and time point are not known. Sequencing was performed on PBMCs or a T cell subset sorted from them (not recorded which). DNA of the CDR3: TGTGCCAGCAGTGTGGGACCCAGGGTAAATGAGCAGTTCTTC. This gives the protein CASSVGPRVNEQFF.